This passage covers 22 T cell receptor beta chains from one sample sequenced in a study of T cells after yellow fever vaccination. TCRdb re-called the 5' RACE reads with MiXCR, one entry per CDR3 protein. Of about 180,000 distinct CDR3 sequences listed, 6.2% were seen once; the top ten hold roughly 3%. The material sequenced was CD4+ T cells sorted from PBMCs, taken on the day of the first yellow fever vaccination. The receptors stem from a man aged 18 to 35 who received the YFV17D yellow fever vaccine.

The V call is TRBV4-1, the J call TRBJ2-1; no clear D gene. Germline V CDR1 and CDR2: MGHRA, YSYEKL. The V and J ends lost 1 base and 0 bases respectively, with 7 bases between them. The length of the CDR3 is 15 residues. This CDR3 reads CASSQGYGSYNEQFF. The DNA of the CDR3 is TGCGCCAGCAGCCAAGGGTACGGCTCCTACAATGAGCAGTTCTTC.

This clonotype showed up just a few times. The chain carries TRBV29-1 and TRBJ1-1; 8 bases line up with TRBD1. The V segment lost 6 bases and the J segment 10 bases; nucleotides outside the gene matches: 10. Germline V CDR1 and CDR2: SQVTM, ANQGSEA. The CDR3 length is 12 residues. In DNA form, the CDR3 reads TGCAGCGTGCCGGACAGGGTAGGGAGAGCTTTCTTT. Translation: CSVPDRVGRAFF.

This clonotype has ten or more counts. CDR3 bases: TGCGCCAGCAGCTTGACTGGGGTTAATTCACCCCTCCACTTT. Protein sequence: CASSLTGVNSPLHF. The chain uses TRBV5-1 and TRBJ1-6; D not resolved. V lost 1 base to trimming and J lost 6 bases, with 8 bases between them. Germline CDR1 reads SGHRS; CDR2 reads YFSETQ. The CDR3 totals 14 residues.

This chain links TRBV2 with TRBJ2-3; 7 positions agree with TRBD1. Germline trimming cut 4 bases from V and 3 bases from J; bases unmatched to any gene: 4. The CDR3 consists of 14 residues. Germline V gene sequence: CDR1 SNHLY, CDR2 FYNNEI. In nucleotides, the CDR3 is TGTGCCAGCAGTGGGGACAGATCTACAGATACGCAGTATTTT. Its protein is CASSGDRSTDTQYF.

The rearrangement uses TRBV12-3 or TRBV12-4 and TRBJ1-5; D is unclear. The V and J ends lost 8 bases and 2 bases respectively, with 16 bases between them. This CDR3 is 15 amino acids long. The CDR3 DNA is TGTGCCAGCGCAATGAGGGTGCAGGGCAATCAGCCCCAGCATTTT. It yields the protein CASAMRVQGNQPQHF.

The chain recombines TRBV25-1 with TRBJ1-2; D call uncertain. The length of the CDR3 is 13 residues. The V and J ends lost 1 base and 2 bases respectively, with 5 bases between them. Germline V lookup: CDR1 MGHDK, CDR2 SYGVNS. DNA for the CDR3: TGTGCCAGCAGTGAATCCGGGAACTATGGCTACACCTTC. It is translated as CASSESGNYGYTF.

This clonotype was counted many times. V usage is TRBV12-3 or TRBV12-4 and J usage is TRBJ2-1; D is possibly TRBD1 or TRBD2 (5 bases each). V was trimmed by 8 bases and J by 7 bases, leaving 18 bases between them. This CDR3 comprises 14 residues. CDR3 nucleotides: TGTGCCAGCGGGGGAAGCCTGCCTAGAAATGAGCAGTTCTTC. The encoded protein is CASGGSLPRNEQFF.

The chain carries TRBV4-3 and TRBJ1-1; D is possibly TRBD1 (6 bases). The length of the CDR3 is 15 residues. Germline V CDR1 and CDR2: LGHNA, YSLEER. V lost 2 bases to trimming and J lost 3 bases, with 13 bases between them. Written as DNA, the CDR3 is TGCGCCAGCAGCCAACAAATACAGGGCGACACTGAAGCTTTCTTT. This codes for CASSQQIQGDTEAFF.

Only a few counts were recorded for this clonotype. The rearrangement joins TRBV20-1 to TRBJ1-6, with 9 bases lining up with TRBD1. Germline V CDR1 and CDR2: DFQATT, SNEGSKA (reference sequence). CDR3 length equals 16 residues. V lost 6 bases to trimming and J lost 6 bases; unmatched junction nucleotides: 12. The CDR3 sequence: CSAREPRQGVNSPLHF. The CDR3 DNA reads TGCAGTGCGAGGGAGCCCCGACAGGGGGTTAATTCACCCCTCCACTTT.

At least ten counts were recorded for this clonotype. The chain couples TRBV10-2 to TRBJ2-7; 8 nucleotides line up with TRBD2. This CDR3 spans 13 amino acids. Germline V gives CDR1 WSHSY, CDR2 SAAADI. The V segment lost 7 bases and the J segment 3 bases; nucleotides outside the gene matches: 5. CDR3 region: CASTGGASYEQYF. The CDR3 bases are TGCGCCAGCACCGGGGGGGCCAGCTACGAGCAGTACTTC.

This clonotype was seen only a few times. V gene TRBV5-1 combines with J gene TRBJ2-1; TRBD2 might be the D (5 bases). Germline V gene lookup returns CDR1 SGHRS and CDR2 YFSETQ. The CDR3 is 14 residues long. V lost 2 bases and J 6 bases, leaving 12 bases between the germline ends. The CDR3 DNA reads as TGCGCCAGCAGCTTCCCGGGGTTTGGCAATGAGCAGTTCTTC. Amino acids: CASSFPGFGNEQFF. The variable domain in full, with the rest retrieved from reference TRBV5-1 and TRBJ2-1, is KAGVTQTPRYLIKTRGQQVTLSCSPISGHRSVSWYQQTPGQGLQFLFEYFSETQRNKGNFPGRFSGRQFSNSRSEMNVSTLELGDSALYLCASSFPGFGNEQFFGPGTRLTVL.

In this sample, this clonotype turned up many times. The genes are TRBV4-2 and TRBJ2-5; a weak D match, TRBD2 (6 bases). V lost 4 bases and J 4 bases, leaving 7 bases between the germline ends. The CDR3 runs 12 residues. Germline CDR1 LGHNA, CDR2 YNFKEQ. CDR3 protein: CASSRGGETQYF. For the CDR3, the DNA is TGTGCCAGCAGCCGGGGAGGAGAGACCCAGTACTTC.

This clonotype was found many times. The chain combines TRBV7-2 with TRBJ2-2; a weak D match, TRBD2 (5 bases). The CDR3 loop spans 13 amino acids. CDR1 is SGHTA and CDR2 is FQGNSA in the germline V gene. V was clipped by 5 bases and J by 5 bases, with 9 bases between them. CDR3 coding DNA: TGTGCCAGCAGCCAAAGGGAGACCGGGGAGCTGTTTTTT. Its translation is CASSQRETGELFF.

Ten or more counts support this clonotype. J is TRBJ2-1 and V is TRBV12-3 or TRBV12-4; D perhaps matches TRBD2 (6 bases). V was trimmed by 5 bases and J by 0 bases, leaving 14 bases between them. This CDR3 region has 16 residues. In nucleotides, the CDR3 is TGTGCCAGCAGTCCACGACTAGGGAGCTCCTACAATGAGCAGTTCTTC. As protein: CASSPRLGSSYNEQFF.

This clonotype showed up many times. CDR3 loop: CASSQDWLRGGRETQYF. DNA of the CDR3: TGTGCCAGCAGCCAAGATTGGTTGCGGGGGGGAAGAGAGACCCAGTACTTC. V usage is TRBV4-2 and J usage is TRBJ2-5, with 9 bases matching TRBD2. CDR3 length: 17 amino acids. The germline V gene has CDR1 LGHNA and CDR2 YNFKEQ. The V segment lost 0 bases and the J segment 4 bases; nucleotides outside the gene matches: 9.

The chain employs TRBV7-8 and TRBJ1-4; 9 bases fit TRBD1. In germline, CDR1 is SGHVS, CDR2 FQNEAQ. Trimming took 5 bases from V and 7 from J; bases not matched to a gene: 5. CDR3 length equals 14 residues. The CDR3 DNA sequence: TGTGCCAGCAGCCCGGACAGGGGAAGTGAAAAACTGTTTTTT. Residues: CASSPDRGSEKLFF.

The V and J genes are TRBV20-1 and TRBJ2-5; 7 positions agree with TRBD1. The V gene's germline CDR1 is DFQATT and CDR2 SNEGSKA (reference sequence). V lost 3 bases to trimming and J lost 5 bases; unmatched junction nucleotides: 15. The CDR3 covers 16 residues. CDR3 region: CSASPVQGVRAETQYF. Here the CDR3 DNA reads TGCAGTGCTAGCCCCGTTCAGGGGGTCCGGGCGGAGACCCAGTACTTC.

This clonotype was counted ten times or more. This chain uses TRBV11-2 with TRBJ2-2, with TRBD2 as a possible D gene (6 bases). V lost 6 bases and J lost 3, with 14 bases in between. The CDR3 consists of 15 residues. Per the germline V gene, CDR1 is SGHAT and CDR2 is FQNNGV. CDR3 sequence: CASRSIGGYTGELFF. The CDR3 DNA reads TGTGCCAGCAGAAGTATAGGAGGGTACACCGGGGAGCTGTTTTTT.

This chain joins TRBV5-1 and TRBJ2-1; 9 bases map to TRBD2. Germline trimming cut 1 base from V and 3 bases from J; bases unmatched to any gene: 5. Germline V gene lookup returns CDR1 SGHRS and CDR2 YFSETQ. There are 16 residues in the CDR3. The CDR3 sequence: CASSLPSGNNYNEQFF. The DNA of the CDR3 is TGCGCCAGCAGCTTGCCTAGCGGGAATAACTACAATGAGCAGTTCTTC.

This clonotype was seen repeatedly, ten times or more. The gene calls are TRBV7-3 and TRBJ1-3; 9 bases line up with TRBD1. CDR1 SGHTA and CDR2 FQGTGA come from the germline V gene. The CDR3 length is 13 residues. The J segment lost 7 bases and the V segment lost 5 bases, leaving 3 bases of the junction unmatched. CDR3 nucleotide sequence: TGTGCCAGCAGCCCTGGGACAGGGAACACCATATATTTT. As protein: CASSPGTGNTIYF.

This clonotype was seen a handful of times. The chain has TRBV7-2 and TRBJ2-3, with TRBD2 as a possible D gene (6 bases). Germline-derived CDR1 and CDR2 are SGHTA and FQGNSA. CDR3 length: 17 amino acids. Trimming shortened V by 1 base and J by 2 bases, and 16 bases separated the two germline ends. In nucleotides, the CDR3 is TGTGCCAGCAGCTTAGTAAAAGCGGGCGACCTCACAGATACGCAGTATTTT. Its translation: CASSLVKAGDLTDTQYF.

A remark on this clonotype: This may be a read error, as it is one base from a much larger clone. CDR3 amino acids: CSSPDRGNIQYF. CDR3 DNA: TGCAGTTCTCCGGACAGGGGAAACATTCAGTACTTC. This chain joins TRBV20-1 and TRBJ2-4, with 9 nucleotides matching TRBD1. The V and J ends lost 8 bases and 6 bases, in that order; junction bases with no gene match: 5. The length of the CDR3 is 12 residues. The germline V gene encodes CDR1 DFQATT and CDR2 SNEGSKA (reference sequence).